This T cell receptor (beta chain) was sequenced during a study of T cell responses to AZD1222 COVID-19 vaccine (dated by TCRdb to the early 2020s). Some background on the complete study: AZD1222 recipients with second doses at about 4 weeks or about 12 weeks were pooled, because spike-specific TCR depth and breadth did not differ between schedules. Trial participants were enrolled into age subgroups of 18-55, 56-69 and 70-plus years, which contained roughly 140, 27 and 60 TCR-sequenced participants, respectively. TCR sequencing was performed for roughly 250 trial participants, of whom 200 to 220 were given two doses of AZD1222 and about 25 were given two doses of MenACWY control vaccine.

What the research found in general, with its limitations: Spike-specific TCR breadth and depth rose significantly after two AZD1222 doses compared with day 0 and with MenACWY recipients. In the small 56-69-year group, the increase in depth fell short of significance, most likely because of low power. Only five or six AZD1222 recipients were SARS-CoV-2 seropositive at baseline, limiting conclusions about previously exposed vaccinees. The whole spike protein was spanned by vaccine-associated CD4 TCRs, and dominant responses were seen in regions 160-218 and 743-854. Reportedly, close to half of the unique spike-specific TCRs recognized epitopes lying outside the regions that are mutated in the B.1.351 and B.1.1.7 variants. No day 14 peak-response samples were available, so repertoires were characterized only after the peak T cell response. Most participants were white British and females outnumbered males, and the authors suggested that clonal diversity may have been underestimated.

The intended sense of this specimen's time point label: baseline before first vaccination. Vaccinee samples were obtained from the UK trials COV001 and COV002, which included a single-blind randomized controlled phase 2/3 trial of AZD1222 (ChAdOx1 nCoV-19) in healthy adults. For TCRbeta chain sequencing, PBMC samples were collected from trial participants at day 0 and at day 28 after the second dose. The CDR3 measures 13 amino acids from cysteine to phenylalanine. Just CDR3 DNA is preserved here, 39 bases in frame from base 1. The germline V gene supplies CDR1 SGHRS and CDR2 YFSETQ. At the junction V is shortened by 3 bases and J by 5 bases, with 11 bases in between. Note on this clone: Its antigen specificity is not known. Base-call qualities are not available, and no considerably larger clone is one nucleotide away.

The CDR3 regions of human TCRbeta chains were analyzed by immunosequencing. From the authors' description of their analysis: TCRs in the repertoires were matched against a reference library of SARS-CoV-2-specific TCRs that had been generated with the MIRA antigen-specificity platform. Breadth was defined as the fraction of unique TCRs that were SARS-CoV-2-associated, and depth was defined as the fraction of total T cells that were SARS-CoV-2-associated. Using the MIRA data, each spike-specific TCR was assigned both to the spike region to which the TCR was reactive and to a CD4 or CD8 class. Log10-transformed breadth and depth values were compared by one-way ANOVA with Sidak's multiple comparisons tests. As stored in TCRdb, this immuneACCESS dataset retains in-frame rearrangements with V and J assigned. A fraction of the clones does not appear; measured against another copy, unresolved V genes explain less than half of the discrepancy, and the remainder lacks a known reason. The DNA was the basis for D and trimming; V, J and clone size are from that table. For this sample the table gives about 94,000 clones, of which nearly 90% were detected only once. The ten biggest clones cover about 14% of the sample.

The sequence joins TRBV5-1 to TRBJ1-1, with the D segment identity uncertain. The material was peripheral blood, obtained on day 0 of AZD1222 vaccination. The clonotype was recovered from an adult in good health. The CDR3 region: CASSSGPRTEAFF. In nucleotide form, the sequence is TGCGCCAGCAGCTCGGGCCCTCGAACTGAAGCTTTCTTT.